This TCR beta chain was recorded in a study of regulatory T cells in long-lasting Graves disease. Background on the study: Persistent cases took antithyroid drugs over 5 years and stayed TSH receptor antibody positive.

Study-wide results and caveats: Since the sample size was small, accuracy may have been reduced.

CDR3 size: 15 residues. J was trimmed by 5 bases and V by 3 bases; bases with no gene match: 5. Per germline, CDR1 SGHRS and CDR2 YFSETQ. Time point here: persistent/refractory GD, antithyroid drugs over 5 years with positive TRAb. Following extraction of RNA from PBMCs, that RNA was used to make the TCR library. Arm-PCR of CDR3 regions and iRepertoire HTBI primers were used to build TCR beta libraries. TCRdb used MiXCR to reprocess the multiplex PCR reads, holding one entry per CDR3 protein. The repertoire has 350,000 to 450,000 distinct CDR3 sequences, 23% of them found once; the top ten carry around a quarter. This clonotype was counted a few times. Its target is not known.

Source: peripheral blood mononuclear cells (PBMCs), taken when the disease was refractory, from a patient treated with antithyroid drugs. This chain links TRBV5-1 with TRBJ2-2; 9 bases map to TRBD1. The sequence derives from a woman in her thirties or forties with Graves disease. CDR3 in amino acids: CASSSGDRETGELFF. For the CDR3, the DNA is TGCGCCAGCAGCTCGGGGGACAGGGAGACCGGGGAGCTGTTTTTT.